This T cell receptor (beta chain) was documented in a study of cytomegalovirus exposure and HLA in healthy donors (dated by TCRdb to between 2016 and 2019). Some background on the complete study: An earlier analysis of around 600 of the donors reported approximately 290 Gb of sequence data and more than 90 million unique TCR beta sequences from about 180 million T cells. About 280 gigabases of sequencing data and approximately 80 million unique TCR sequences were included in an early release covering around 600 HLA-typed donors. Across roughly 420 genotyped donors of the cohort, an average of roughly 200,000 unique TCR beta nucleotide sequences per donor were sequenced, and 15% to 20% of those sequences were non-productive. The later analysis used no new phenotypic data to find candidate immune exposures, relying instead on TCR beta sequences and their occurrence across donors. Of the roughly 400 genotyped donors, about 80% fell in the genetic ancestry cluster associated with self-reported Caucasian donors. Typing coverage varied by locus: roughly 629-640 donors for A, B, C, DRB1 and DQB1; approximately 500 for DQA1; about 600 for DPA1; around 490 for DPB1. Using immunosequencing, the study profiled T cell repertoires from some 670 subjects and related those repertoires to cytomegalovirus serostatus. In a later genetic analysis, genome-wide SNP genotypes for about 60% of the 666 donors were used, and that subset was treated as a discovery cohort. In addition to the first cohort of around 670 subjects, a separate validation cohort of approximately 130 different subjects was used. In a later analysis, previously published TCR beta repertoires from roughly 710 donors were re-analyzed and high-resolution HLA genotyping was added so that TCR occurrence patterns could be studied. An earlier analysis of some 500 of the donors applied high-throughput TCR beta sequencing to assess whether each TCR beta V gene segment acted as functional or pseudogenic. The study aimed to test whether signatures of past pathogen exposure could be identified by cataloging public T cell receptors. HLA typing covered class I and class II loci at four-digit resolution. Every repertoire in the discovery cohort had been generated on one and the same sequencing platform. Donor age, sex, ethnicity and CMV serostatus were compiled alongside the repertoire data. Because of strong linkage in the cohort, roughly 5 DR-DQ haplotypes were treated as single units for association and clustering. The study combined high-throughput TCR immunosequencing, statistical association of individual TCRs with disease status, and machine learning to predict cytomegalovirus infection status.

The cohort consisted of some 670 healthy bone marrow donors. All cohort members were sampled while nominally healthy, although unrecorded immune exposures were likely present. The donor was CMV seropositive and belonged to the group of around 300 seropositive cohort members. A peripheral blood sample was provided by each donor, and peripheral blood mononuclear cells were used for TCR beta sequencing. The Qiagen DNeasy Blood Extraction Kit was used to extract genomic DNA from the blood cell samples. What the study reported, not specific to this receptor: According to a later analysis, most CMV-associated TCR beta chains appeared to be HLA-restricted, and the HLA associations seemed to be driven largely by CMV exposure. A later genetic analysis reported fewer N-insertions in productive TCRs among donors in an Asian-associated ancestry cluster than the 666-donor mean. When HLA alleles, especially DR and DQ, strongly co-occurred, attributing TCR associations to individual alleles was difficult. Most TCR sequences were seen in very few donors, while some public TCRs were found in many individuals. The authors suggested that the approach could potentially be generalized to other disease states and immunological phenotypes. A total of about 150 TCR beta chains were listed by the study as associated with cytomegalovirus. A few of the identified cytomegalovirus-associated TCR beta chains were confirmed in vitro to be specific for cytomegalovirus antigens. The cohort was sequenced for TCR beta chains only, and without alpha or paired-chain data the features that could be detected were limited. For the cohort, immune exposure information was limited to CMV serostatus. In a later analysis, the rate of TCR association differed among HLA loci, with DRB1 alleles having the most associated TCRs and HLA-C alleles having the fewest. Because counts were too low, under 20 rarely observed V segments, including chromosome 9 orphons, were left out of the earlier analysis of a few hundred of the donors. A group of highly shared sequence variants was considered likely to be a technical artifact of the sequencing pipeline. Correlated functional status among segregating V segments might reflect linkage disequilibrium, but an unknown experimental factor could not be ruled out. Because some donors lacked HLA typing at each locus, the association tests relied only on the typed subset. Sequencing depth was assumed to be roughly uniform across donors in the presence/absence analyses, though that assumption may not hold. A further reported finding was that TCR beta sequences accurately predicted the HLA-A and HLA-B alleles for most subjects in the first cohort. Specific HLA alleles were associated with some 15,000 TCR beta sequences at a false discovery rate of 0.05 in a later analysis. Cytomegalovirus status was reported to be diagnosed by the classifier with high specificity and sensitivity in both the original and validation cohorts. Several of the top co-occurrence clusters appeared to be linked to parvovirus B19, influenza, CMV and Epstein-Barr virus, according to a later analysis. Some IMGT-functional V segments, including TRBV6-2 and TRBV6-3, could not be told apart with the 87-base-pair reads, so those segments were excluded. An earlier analysis of 587 of the donors showed that most TCR beta V segments appeared in productive rearrangements either about 87% or about 30% of the time, which broadly matched IMGT annotations. V-gene and J-gene trimming of TCR beta chains was associated with a missense DCLRE1C variant in a later genetic analysis, and the association was replicated in an independent cohort. Compared with equally common non-associated chains, HLA-associated TCR beta chains in a later analysis were more clonally expanded and had lower generation probabilities.

Libraries were built with the immunoSEQ multiplex PCR assay. A mixture of 60 forward primers for TCR Vbeta segments and 13 reverse primers for TCR Jbeta segments was used in the multiplex PCR. The CDR3 region of rearranged TCR beta genes was amplified from genomic DNA by a multiplex PCR assay. On the Illumina HiSeq System, the amplified TCR beta libraries were sequenced as 87-base-pair reads. Under the source paper's analysis protocol: Across the 640 or so repertoires, a later analysis counted 80 million or so unique TCR beta chains, roughly 11 million of which were shared by at least two donors. Raw reads were error-corrected and collapsed into unique sequences with a nearest-neighbor algorithm that merged closely related sequences to remove PCR and sequencing errors. To assign V, D and J gene segments, CDR3 sequences were aligned to IMGT reference sequences. Each retained sequence needed at least a six-nucleotide match to both a V gene segment and a J gene segment. Rearrangements were classified as productive when the CDR3 lacked stop codons and remained in frame with V and J, and all other rearrangements were classified as non-productive. CDR3 was defined according to IMGT convention as the region running from the second conserved V-encoded cysteine to the conserved J-encoded phenylalanine. In an earlier analysis of 550 to 650 of the donors, sequences lacking an unambiguous match to a single V gene segment were excluded. In an earlier analysis of 450 to 750 of the donors, a V segment was called functional when productive rearrangements were above 56.7%, and segregating when the standard deviation between donors exceeded 5%. A statistical classification framework was built to diagnose cytomegalovirus status from the catalog of TCR beta chain sequences. In a later analysis, TCR nucleotide sequences were compared against IMGT/GENE-DB human TR gene sequences so that V and J genes could be assigned. Using the TCRdist pipeline, a later analysis assigned CDR3 sequences along with most-parsimonious VDJ recombination scenarios. In a later analysis, each TCR beta chain was defined by its CDR3 amino acid sequence together with its V-gene family, and reads without a unique V-gene family were excluded. As a way to deal with suspected cross-contamination and a sequencing artifact, a later analysis dropped 450 to 600 nucleotide sequences that were highly shared and had low generation probability. In a later analysis, a clonal expansion index for each public chain was calculated from normalized within-repertoire ranks of inferred template counts. Generation probabilities in a later analysis came from a VDJ recombination model fitted to out-of-frame rearrangements, and those results were checked against IGoR. In a later analysis, hypergeometric tests were used to score TCR-TCR, TCR-HLA and TCR-CMV co-occurrence, with a repertoire-size bias correction applied to TCR pairs. To estimate false discovery rates, a later analysis permuted the HLA or CMV assignments 20 times. In a later analysis, co-occurring TCRs were grouped with DBSCAN, and TCRdist sequence similarity was added when clustering was performed within HLA-allele-positive subsets. Repertoires with fewer than 30,000 or more than 120,000 public chains, plus five repertoires with anomalous nucleotide sharing, were excluded from co-occurrence clustering. TCRdb took over this immuneACCESS table, retaining in-frame rearrangements with V and J assigned. Such tables are incomplete; in checked studies, under half of the missing clones stem from an unresolved V gene, and the remainder is unexplained. The V and J calls and the clone size are those of that table, but D and trimming were determined from the DNA. The sample table lists roughly 200,000 clones, 77% of them with a count of one. The ten biggest clones cover 3% to 4.5% of the sample.

This clone was seen just once. Its specific antigen is unknown. Per-nucleotide qualities are absent, and no much larger clonotype sits a single base away. From a lookup of the germline V gene, CDR1 and CDR2 are SGHRS and YFSETQ. The CDR3 measures 17 amino acids from cysteine to phenylalanine. CDR3 DNA only is kept here, 51 bases in frame from base 1. Germline trimming amounts to 4 bases on V and 0 bases on J, with 3 as the count of junction bases outside the gene matches. Sequenced input: PBMCs. The chain joins TRBV5-1 to TRBJ2-6; TRBD1 fits 11 bases in the junction. This receptor was identified in a woman aged 60 to 75 in good health and CMV-seropositive. The bases read TGCGCCAGCAGCCGGGACAGGGGGAACTCTGGGGCCAACGTCCTGACTTTC. Translated, it reads CASSRDRGNSGANVLTF.